The 10 T cell receptor beta chains below were found in one sample sequenced in a study of blood T cells in healthy people across ages. A second PCR, run for roughly 7 to 12 cycles, used a sample-barcoded 5' primer plus a J-beta primer mix. TCRdb recomputed calls from the 5' RACE reads with MiXCR, one row per CDR3 protein. The sample has about 800,000 distinct CDR3 sequences, about 42% seen once; the top ten hold 15% to 20%. Input material: blood. These receptors originate from a man at least 80 years old in good health.

This clonotype was seen only a few times. The gene calls are TRBV7-2 and TRBJ2-3, with D hard to call. Per germline, CDR1 SGHTA and CDR2 FQGNSA. V lost 3 bases to trimming and J lost 0 bases, with 7 bases between them. This CDR3 comprises 14 residues. The CDR3 nucleotides are TGTGCCAGCAGCTTGACACTCAGCACAGATACGCAGTATTTT. Translating it yields CASSLTLSTDTQYF.

This clonotype was found a few times. V gene TRBV4-2 combines with J gene TRBJ2-1; 13 positions agree with TRBD2. In germline, CDR1 is LGHNA, CDR2 YNFKEQ. The CDR3 totals 15 residues. The V segment lost 3 bases and the J segment 7 bases; nucleotides outside the gene matches: 3. The CDR3 DNA follows: TGTGCCAGCAGCCAGCCGGGACTAGCGGGAAATGAGCAGTTCTTC. This translates into CASSQPGLAGNEQFF.

This clonotype has more than one count but fewer than ten. The rearrangement joins TRBV27 to TRBJ2-3, with 10 nucleotides matching TRBD2. The germline gives CDR1 MNHEY, CDR2 SMNVEV (reference sequence). Trimming cost V 2 bases and J 10 bases; bases outside gene matches: 6. The CDR3 runs 14 residues. CDR3 region: CASSLSGRAGSQYF. CDR3 nucleotides: TGTGCCAGCAGTTTAAGCGGGAGGGCCGGTTCGCAGTATTTT.

Note on this clonotype: Being one base from a much bigger clone, this may be a read error. The rearrangement links TRBV20-1 to TRBJ2-3; TRBD2 aligns across 13 bases. The CDR3 spans 16 residues. Germline trimming cut 5 bases from V and 5 bases from J; bases unmatched to any gene: 10. CDR1 is DFQATT, CDR2 SNEGSKA, per germline (reference sequence). The CDR3 DNA is TGCAGTGCTTCTAGACTAGCGGGAGGAACCATAGATACGCAGTATTTT. Translated: CSASRLAGGTIDTQYF.

This chain connects TRBV10-1 to TRBJ2-5, with D possibly being TRBD2 (6 bases). The CDR3 is 16 residues long. The germline V gene encodes CDR1 WNHNN and CDR2 SYGVQD (reference sequence). The V end was cut by 3 bases, the J end by 0 bases, with 14 bases between. Written as DNA, the CDR3 is TGCGCCAGCAGTGAAGGTTTAGCGGTAGACCAAGAGACCCAGTACTTC. Amino acids: CASSEGLAVDQETQYF.

This chain links TRBV5-1 with TRBJ2-3; 10 nucleotides align to TRBD2. After removal of 3 bases from V and 2 bases from J, the junction contained 6 bases not matched to a gene. Germline V CDR1 and CDR2: SGHRS, YFSETQ. CDR3 size: 16 residues. This CDR3 is CASSSGLAAYTDTQYF. The CDR3 DNA reads TGCGCCAGCAGCTCAGGACTAGCGGCATACACAGATACGCAGTATTTT.

This chain joins TRBV29-1 and TRBJ2-3; TRBD1 matches 11 bases. CDR1 is SQVTM and CDR2 is ANQGSEA in the germline V gene. Unmatched junction bases numbered 2, after V lost 6 bases and J lost 3 bases. The CDR3 totals 13 residues. The CDR3 spells CSVGQGGTDTQYF. The CDR3 nucleotides read TGCAGCGTGGGACAGGGGGGGACAGATACGCAGTATTTT.

This clonotype was seen a few times. The gene calls are TRBV6-2 or TRBV6-3 and TRBJ2-6; 7 nucleotides align to TRBD1. Unmatched junction bases numbered 8, after V lost 5 bases and J lost 4 bases. The germline V gene encodes CDR1 MNHEY and CDR2 SVGEGT. The CDR3 loop spans 16 amino acids. The CDR3 DNA follows: TGTGCCAGCAGTGAGATTGGCAGGGGGGGGGCCAACGTCCTGACTTTC. Protein sequence: CASSEIGRGGANVLTF.

The chain combines TRBV29-1 with TRBJ2-1; TRBD1 aligns across 8 bases. The CDR3 length is 14 residues. Unmatched junction bases numbered 2, after V lost 2 bases and J lost 2 bases. Per the germline V gene, CDR1 is SQVTM and CDR2 is ANQGSEA. The CDR3 is CSVEYRGTYNEQFF. CDR3 in DNA: TGCAGCGTTGAATACAGGGGGACCTACAATGAGCAGTTCTTC.

The DNA for the CDR3 is TGTGCCAGCAGCACATACGCCAATGAGCAGTTCTTC. Translated, it gives CASSTYANEQFF. The V call is TRBV7-2, the J call TRBJ2-1; the D is unclear. The CDR3 is made up of 12 amino acids. The germline V gene has CDR1 SGHTA and CDR2 FQGNSA. V lost 5 bases, J lost 6 bases, and 8 bases lay in between.